This is a list of T cell receptor beta chains from one sample in a study of monozygotic twins with inflammatory bowel disease. With the 5' RACE reads reprocessed, TCRdb shows one record per CDR3 protein and no DNA. This repertoire includes 300,000 to 400,000 distinct CDR3 sequences. Sequencing used blood. Receptors were obtained from a human donor with ulcerative colitis or Crohn's disease, or a healthy co-twin of an affected twin (not recorded which). CDR3s include the opening cysteine and the closing phenylalanine or tryptophan.

CDR3aa: CASSPQPWGLAGTIYEQYF; v_gene: TRBV13; j_gene: TRBJ2-7
CDR3aa: CASSRDTGELFF; v_gene: TRBV12-3/TRBV12-4; j_gene: TRBJ2-2
CDR3aa: CSVAPGQGAYTQYF; v_gene: TRBV29-1; j_gene: TRBJ2-3
CDR3aa: CASSLRGAGTGGTQYF; v_gene: TRBV28; j_gene: TRBJ2-3
CDR3aa: CASSQGSVNTGELFF; v_gene: TRBV3-1; j_gene: TRBJ2-2
CDR3aa: CASSLGLAGINEQFF; v_gene: TRBV5-1; j_gene: TRBJ2-1
CDR3aa: CSARGAGGQTSQETQYF; v_gene: TRBV20-1; j_gene: TRBJ2-5
CDR3aa: CASSLPGSSYNEQFF; v_gene: TRBV7-6; j_gene: TRBJ2-1
CDR3aa: CASSLDWTSGGSNEQFF; v_gene: TRBV12-3/TRBV12-4; j_gene: TRBJ2-1
CDR3aa: CASSTSGIRGHQPQHF; v_gene: TRBV7-2; j_gene: TRBJ1-5
CDR3aa: CASRAGLAGYNEQFF; v_gene: TRBV27; j_gene: TRBJ2-1
CDR3aa: CSVERDRGSGGGYTF; v_gene: TRBV29-1; j_gene: TRBJ1-2
CDR3aa: CASSQEGLAGGNQETQYF; v_gene: TRBV4-1; j_gene: TRBJ2-5
CDR3aa: CASSSGTGASTDTQYF; v_gene: TRBV5-4; j_gene: TRBJ2-3
CDR3aa: CAISETSNQDTQYF; v_gene: TRBV10-3; j_gene: TRBJ2-3
CDR3aa: CASSHSGTSTLSEQYF; v_gene: TRBV4-2; j_gene: TRBJ2-7
CDR3aa: CSAPPSGSTDTQYF; v_gene: TRBV20-1; j_gene: TRBJ2-3
CDR3aa: CASRSPGRSNTGELFF; v_gene: TRBV5-8; j_gene: TRBJ2-2
CDR3aa: CASRDWGGTYEQYF; v_gene: TRBV5-1; j_gene: TRBJ2-7
CDR3aa: CASSFTGGSYNEQFF; v_gene: TRBV5-1; j_gene: TRBJ2-1
CDR3aa: CASSVAQLGEQFF; v_gene: TRBV9; j_gene: TRBJ2-1
CDR3aa: CASSTGLDTEAFF; v_gene: TRBV19; j_gene: TRBJ1-1
CDR3aa: CASREHAGGETQYF; v_gene: TRBV28; j_gene: TRBJ2-5
CDR3aa: CASSSGTGGFPLISYEQYF; v_gene: TRBV12-3/TRBV12-4; j_gene: TRBJ2-7
CDR3aa: CSADRGGTDTQYF; v_gene: TRBV29-1; j_gene: TRBJ2-3
CDR3aa: CSAIPRGAGDYEQYF; v_gene: TRBV20-1; j_gene: TRBJ2-7
CDR3aa: CASSPRGLADITDTQYF; v_gene: TRBV27; j_gene: TRBJ2-3
CDR3aa: CASSLSGTMLGDTQYF; v_gene: TRBV27; j_gene: TRBJ2-3
CDR3aa: CASSEDRSSYNEQFF; v_gene: TRBV6-1; j_gene: TRBJ2-1
CDR3aa: CASSAGQRVYEQYF; v_gene: TRBV5-1; j_gene: TRBJ2-7